These 27 T cell receptor beta chains were all obtained from the same sample, sequenced in a study of cytomegalovirus exposure and HLA in healthy donors (dated by TCRdb to the late 2010s). Libraries were made using the immunoSEQ multiplex PCR assay. A mixture of 60 forward primers for TCR Vbeta segments and 13 reverse primers for TCR Jbeta segments was used in the multiplex PCR. TCRdb's version of the immuneACCESS table is confined to in-frame rearrangements and falls short of the full clone set. An unresolved V gene accounts for under half of the shortfall where checked; the remainder is of unknown origin. In all, the sample holds about 120,000 clones, and roughly 70% of those were seen once. The top ten clones comprise 3% to 4.5% of the sample. Source material: PBMCs. The receptors here all came from a young man in good health and CMV-seronegative.

The V gene is TRBV4-1, the J gene TRBJ2-2; TRBD2 agrees at 13 bases. The V gene's germline CDR1 is MGHRA and CDR2 YSYEKL. This CDR3 has 17 residues. J was trimmed by 7 bases and V by 0 bases; bases with no gene match: 5. The DNA for the CDR3 is TGCGCCAGCAGCCAAGAAACTAGCGGGGGGGCGGGCGGGGAGCTGTTTTTT. It encodes CASSQETSGGAGGELFF.

V gene TRBV10-1 combines with J gene TRBJ2-3, with 7 bases lining up with TRBD1. The CDR3 has 15 residues. The V and J ends lost 0 bases and 4 bases, in that order; junction bases with no gene match: 4. The V gene's germline CDR1 is WNHNN and CDR2 SYGVQD (reference sequence). In nucleotides, the CDR3 is TGCGCCAGCAGTGAGTCGAGGGGGCTGGCAGATACGCAGTATTTT. Translation gives CASSESRGLADTQYF.

The genes are TRBV30 and TRBJ2-2; perhaps TRBD2 as D (5 bases). V shed 0 bases and J shed 4 bases, with 9 bases lying between them. The CDR3 is 14 amino acids. Per germline, CDR1 GTSNPN and CDR2 SVGIG (reference sequence). The CDR3, as DNA: TGTGCCTGGAGTGTTGGGCGGGCCACCGGGGAGCTGTTTTTT. It yields the protein CAWSVGRATGELFF. Together with reference TRBV30 and TRBJ2-2, the CDR3 gives the full variable domain: SQTIHQWPATLVQPVGSPLSLECTVEGTSNPNLYWYRQAAGRGLQLLFYSVGIGQISSEVPQNLSASRPQDRQFILSSKKLLLSDSGFYLCAWSVGRATGELFFGEGSRLTVL.

In DNA, the CDR3 is TGTGCCAGTACCGGGCGGGGGGGCAATCAGCCCCAGCATTTT. Protein sequence: CASTGRGGNQPQHF. The V and J genes are TRBV19 and TRBJ1-5; D is perhaps TRBD1 (5 bases). The CDR3 totals 14 residues. Germline V gene data show CDR1 as LNHDA and CDR2 as SQIVND (reference sequence). V was trimmed by 7 bases and J by 2 bases, leaving 12 bases between them.

The V call is TRBV5-6, the J call TRBJ2-3; 9 nucleotides align to TRBD2. This CDR3 is built from 16 residues. The V gene end was trimmed by 0 bases and the J gene end by 3 bases; junction bases not matched to a gene: 5. The germline V gene encodes CDR1 SGHDT and CDR2 YYEEEE. This CDR3 is CASSLGLAGTTDTQYF. The CDR3 DNA sequence: TGTGCCAGCAGCTTGGGCCTAGCGGGAACAACAGATACGCAGTATTTT.

V is TRBV2 and J is TRBJ1-6; D unclear. There are 13 residues in the CDR3. With 8 bases removed from V and 5 bases from J, the gap between germline ends came to 10 bases. Germline V gives CDR1 SNHLY, CDR2 FYNNEI. The CDR3 nucleotides are TGTGCCAGCCAGGAAACCAATAATTCACCCCTCCACTTT. Its protein product is CASQETNNSPLHF.

The V call is TRBV5-1, the J call TRBJ1-2; TRBD1 might be the D (6 bases). CDR3 length: 14 residues. Trimming pared 4 bases from V and 0 bases from J, leaving 10 bases between. Germline V lookup: CDR1 SGHRS, CDR2 YFSETQ. The CDR3 is CASSPDRTNYGYTF. The CDR3 DNA is TGCGCCAGCAGCCCAGACAGGACTAACTATGGCTACACCTTC.

The rearrangement joins TRBV21-1 to TRBJ1-5; whether TRBD1, the table's D call, matches the DNA was not checked. TRBV21-1 is labeled a pseudogene. The CDR3 consists of 23 residues. In DNA form, the CDR3 reads TGTGCCAGCAGCAAAGCGGGGCGTTTTTCGGGACAGGGGGCACGGCCGAGCAATCAGCCCCAGCATTTT. It yields the protein CASSKAGRFSGQGARPSNQPQHF.

The chain joins TRBV7-8 to TRBJ2-5; maybe TRBD2 (5 bases). This CDR3 spans 14 amino acids. Germline lookup yields CDR1 SGHVS and CDR2 FQNEAQ. V shed 4 bases and J shed 5 bases, with 14 bases lying between them. This chain's CDR3 is CASSWNRGRETQYF. CDR3 DNA: TGTGCCAGCAGCTGGAACCGGGGTAGGGAGACCCAGTACTTC.

This clone has a single count. The chain employs TRBV2 and TRBJ1-2; no clear D gene. CDR1 is SNHLY, CDR2 FYNNEI, per germline. This CDR3 has 10 residues. Trimming took off 8 bases at V and 4 bases at J, with 5 bases between the two ends. CDR3 sequence: CASSGYGYTF. DNA of the CDR3: TGTGCCAGCTCAGGCTATGGCTACACCTTC.

This chain connects TRBV5-1 to TRBJ1-1, with 7 bases fitting TRBD1. This CDR3 has 15 amino acids. From germline, CDR1 is SGHRS and CDR2 YFSETQ. V lost 4 bases and J lost 5; bases outside the gene matches: 11. CDR3 amino acids: CASSPDLTGVTEAFF. CDR3 DNA sequence: TGCGCCAGCAGCCCGGACTTAACAGGGGTGACTGAAGCTTTCTTT.

The chain employs TRBV19 and TRBJ2-2; the match to TRBD1 covers 8 bases. The CDR3 is 14 amino acids. Germline V gene sequence: CDR1 LNHDA, CDR2 SQIVND (reference sequence). Germline trimming cut 4 bases from V and 7 bases from J; bases unmatched to any gene: 5. The CDR3 DNA reads as TGTGCCAGTAGTAAAGGACAGGGAGTCGGGGAGCTGTTTTTT. The encoded protein is CASSKGQGVGELFF.

V is TRBV19 and J is TRBJ2-7; 9 bases are a match to TRBD2. Germline CDR1 and CDR2: LNHDA and SQIVND (reference sequence). With 4 bases clipped from V and 7 bases from J, the junction kept 11 bases outside the gene matches. CDR3 size: 15 residues. CDR3 DNA: TGTGCCAGTAGTAGGGCGGGGGGGCCGTTGGAGGAGCAGTACTTC. This gives the protein CASSRAGGPLEEQYF.

This clone has only a few counts. Other nucleotide sequences from this sample produce the same CDR3. The chain employs TRBV5-1 and TRBJ2-7; 7 bases map to TRBD1. V shed 2 bases, J shed 1 base, and the junction held 0 bases outside the gene matches. CDR3 length: 13 amino acids. In germline, CDR1 is SGHRS, CDR2 YFSETQ. CDR3 region: CASSLQGSYEQYF. The CDR3 bases are TGCGCCAGCAGCTTACAGGGGTCCTACGAGCAGTACTTC.

The chain recombines TRBV10-3 with TRBJ2-2; 9 bases line up with TRBD1. V lost 6 bases, J lost 0 bases, and 8 bases stayed unmatched. CDR1 is ENHRY and CDR2 is SYGVKD in the germline V gene. This CDR3 has 17 residues. In nucleotides, the CDR3 is TGTGCCATCAGCCTACGGGACAGGGATCCGAACACCGGGGAGCTGTTTTTT. Protein: CAISLRDRDPNTGELFF.

The V call is TRBV28, the J call TRBJ2-3, with a weak D call TRBD1 (5 bases). The CDR3 has 12 amino acids. V lost 8 bases to trimming and J lost 3 bases, with 9 bases between them. Germline V gene sequence: CDR1 MDHEN, CDR2 SYDVKM. This CDR3 is CASLDSTDTQYF. CDR3 coding DNA: TGTGCCAGCCTTGACAGTACAGATACGCAGTATTTT. Variable domain in full (rest from reference TRBV28 and TRBJ2-3): DVKVTQSSRYLVKRTGEKVFLECVQDMDHENMFWYRQDPGLGLRLIYFSYDVKMKEKGDIPEGYSVSREKKERFSLILESASTNQTSMYLCASLDSTDTQYFGPGTRLTVL.

In this sample, this clone turned up a few times. In DNA, the CDR3 is TGTGCCAGCAGTGATTACGGGACCTACGAGCAGTACTTC. This translates into CASSDYGTYEQYF. The chain uses TRBV6-5 and TRBJ2-7; the D gene is possibly TRBD2 (5 bases). The germline CDR1 and CDR2 sequences are MNHEY and SVGAGI. Trimming left V 5 bases short and J 2 bases short, with 10 bases between. The CDR3 runs to 13 residues.

The rearrangement joins TRBV6-4 to TRBJ2-7, with 9 bases lining up with TRBD1. The CDR3 runs 22 residues. Trimming at V came to 1 base and at J to 3 bases, leaving 25 bases not matched to a gene. The V gene's germline CDR1 is MRHNA and CDR2 SNTAGT. This chain's CDR3 is CASSDWGQGLKSPDRLSYEQYF. CDR3 DNA sequence: TGTGCCAGCAGTGACTGGGGACAGGGACTCAAATCTCCCGACCGACTGAGCTACGAGCAGTACTTC.

This sequence joins TRBV6-1 and TRBJ1-6, with D possibly TRBD1 on 6 matching bases. Germline V gene sequence: CDR1 MNHNS, CDR2 SASEGT. Trimming removed 7 bases at V and 10 bases at J, with 14 bases between. The CDR3 length is 13 residues. Here the CDR3 DNA reads TGTGCCAGCAACGCCGGGACAAAATCACCCCTCCACTTT. This encodes CASNAGTKSPLHF.

The V gene is TRBV7-9, the J gene TRBJ2-1; 12 positions agree with TRBD1. Germline lookup yields CDR1 SEHNR and CDR2 FQNEAQ (reference sequence). This CDR3 has 15 amino acids. The junction had 4 bases not matched to a gene; V was cut back by 4 bases and J by 6 bases. CDR3 sequence reads: CASSSGQGAPNEQFF. CDR3 sequence (DNA): TGTGCCAGCAGCTCGGGACAGGGGGCGCCCAATGAGCAGTTCTTC.

The V and J genes are TRBV28 and TRBJ1-4, with 11 bases identical to TRBD1. J was trimmed by 6 bases and V by 2 bases; bases with no gene match: 11. The CDR3 totals 18 residues. Germline CDR1 reads MDHEN; CDR2 reads SYDVKM. CDR3 protein: CASSLLGQGARLDEKLFF. CDR3 sequence (DNA): TGTGCCAGCAGTTTACTCGGACAGGGGGCGCGCCTGGATGAAAAACTGTTTTTT.

The V call is TRBV10-3, the J call TRBJ2-5, with 13 bases lining up with TRBD2. The CDR3 runs 18 residues. Germline assignment: CDR1 ENHRY and CDR2 SYGVKD. The V gene end was trimmed by 4 bases and the J gene end by 5 bases; junction bases not matched to a gene: 13. The CDR3 nucleotides are TGTGCCATCAGTGCCCTCCAGGAGACTAGCGGGGGGAGGGAGACCCAGTACTTC. Protein product: CAISALQETSGGRETQYF.

The chain links TRBV15 to TRBJ2-1; the match to TRBD1 covers 7 bases. The CDR3 sequence is 16 residues long. CDR1 is LNHNV, CDR2 YYDKDF, per germline (reference sequence). V trimming: 2 bases; J trimming: 2 bases; junction bases outside the gene matches: 6. CDR3 nucleotide sequence: TGTGCCACCAGCAGACTGACAGGGACAGCCTACAATGAGCAGTTCTTC. This gives the protein CATSRLTGTAYNEQFF.

V gene TRBV6-1 combines with J gene TRBJ1-1; 10 bases match TRBD1. There are 13 residues in the CDR3. Germline V CDR1 and CDR2: MNHNS, SASEGT. Trimming removed 7 bases from V and 5 bases from J; junction bases left unmatched: 4. The chain's CDR3 is CASNQDRGTEAFF. The CDR3 DNA follows: TGTGCCAGCAACCAGGACAGGGGGACTGAAGCTTTCTTT.

The genes are TRBV2 and TRBJ2-3; 10 bases fit TRBD2. This CDR3 is built from 14 residues. The V and J ends lost 4 bases and 4 bases, in that order; junction bases with no gene match: 2. Germline V gene lookup returns CDR1 SNHLY and CDR2 FYNNEI. CDR3 DNA sequence: TGTGCCAGCAGTGCTAGCGGGGGCGCAGATACGCAGTATTTT. Its protein is CASSASGGADTQYF.

The CDR3 DNA reads as TGTGCCAGCAGCTTCTCCCTTCAGTCCGATACGCAGTATTTT. It codes for CASSFSLQSDTQYF. J is TRBJ2-3 and V is TRBV7-2; D remains unclear. This CDR3 spans 14 amino acids. The V gene lost 3 bases and the J gene lost 6 bases, with 13 bases spanning the gap. The germline CDR1 and CDR2 sequences are SGHTA and FQGNSA.

To note about this clone: The CDR3 does not close with the conserved phenylalanine or tryptophan, likely indicating a read error. This chain joins TRBV7-2 and TRBJ1-2; 7 nucleotides agree with TRBD1. This CDR3 comprises 15 residues. V was pared by 0 bases and J by 0 bases, with 1 base of the junction left unmatched. Germline values: CDR1 SGHTA, CDR2 FQGNSA. DNA for the CDR3: TGTGCCAGCAGCTTAGCGACAGGGTCTAACTATGGCTACACCCTC. Translating gives CASSLATGSNYGYTL.